The 25 T cell receptor beta chains below come from one sample, sequenced in a study of cytomegalovirus exposure and HLA in healthy donors. Primers: 60 Vbeta forward and 13 Jbeta reverse. TCRdb keeps only in-frame clones here, not all; method: immunoSEQ multiplex PCR. The table lists approximately 100,000 clones, more than 70% of them singletons. Sequenced material: PBMCs. These receptors came from a man aged 25 to 40 in good health and CMV-seronegative.

DNA of the CDR3: TGCGCCAGCAGCCTCGGGGGGACAGGGGGTTCATCTGGCGAGCAGTACTTC. This gives the protein CASSLGGTGGSSGEQYF. J is TRBJ2-7 and V is TRBV5-1, with TRBD1 matching over 11 bases. The J segment lost 6 bases and the V segment lost 4 bases, leaving 15 bases of the junction unmatched. The CDR3 loop spans 17 amino acids. Germline CDR1 reads SGHRS; CDR2 reads YFSETQ.

J is TRBJ2-3 and V is TRBV27, with D possibly matching TRBD1 (5 bases). Per germline, CDR1 MNHEY and CDR2 SMNVEV (reference sequence). The CDR3 spans 13 residues. V was cut by 5 bases and J by 2 bases, with 8 bases left in between. In DNA, the CDR3 is TGTGCCAGCAGTCACAGGTCCACAGATACGCAGTATTTT. Translation gives CASSHRSTDTQYF.

The chain carries TRBV4-1 and TRBJ2-7; 8 nucleotides line up with TRBD2. In germline, CDR1 is MGHRA, CDR2 YSYEKL. The CDR3 runs 14 residues. V lost 3 bases and J lost 5; bases outside the gene matches: 6. DNA for the CDR3: TGCGCCAGCAGCCACCGGGAGGGCCTGGACGAGCAGTACTTC. Its translation is CASSHREGLDEQYF.

This chain connects TRBV7-2 to TRBJ1-5, with 10 bases identical to TRBD1. The CDR3 has 14 residues. The J segment lost 5 bases and the V segment lost 5 bases, leaving 3 bases of the junction unmatched. Germline V CDR1 and CDR2: SGHTA, FQGNSA. DNA of the CDR3: TGTGCCAGCAGCCCCGGGACAGGGGATCAGCCCCAGCATTTT. It yields the protein CASSPGTGDQPQHF. The whole variable domain, remainder taken from reference TRBV7-2 and TRBJ1-5, is GAGVSQSPSNKVTEKGKDVELRCDPISGHTALYWYRQSLGQGLEFLIYFQGNSAPDKSGLPSDRFSAERTGGSVSTLTIQRTQQEDSAVYLCASSPGTGDQPQHFGDGTRLSIL.

This clone showed up just once. This chain uses TRBV19 with TRBJ1-6; 9 positions agree with TRBD1. V was pared by 7 bases and J by 10 bases, with 8 bases of the junction left unmatched. CDR3 size: 14 residues. The V gene's germline CDR1 is LNHDA and CDR2 SQIVND (reference sequence). The chain's CDR3 is CASMFGQGTSPLHF. The DNA of the CDR3 is TGTGCCAGTATGTTCGGACAGGGGACCTCACCCCTCCACTTT.

This clone was detected a few times. The genes are TRBV19 and TRBJ2-3; 7 bases match TRBD2. The junction had 12 bases not matched to a gene; V was cut back by 8 bases and J by 4 bases. Per the germline V gene, CDR1 is LNHDA and CDR2 is SQIVND (reference sequence). The CDR3 is made up of 15 amino acids. The CDR3 loop reads CASDPGKGGADTQYF. The CDR3 bases are TGTGCCAGTGACCCTGGGAAGGGAGGGGCAGATACGCAGTATTTT.

The V gene is TRBV5-4, the J gene TRBJ2-2, with D possibly TRBD1 on 5 matching bases. The CDR3 has 14 amino acids. V gave up 8 bases and J gave up 2 bases, with 13 bases separating them. In germline, CDR1 is SGHNT, CDR2 YYREEE (reference sequence). CDR3 in DNA: TGTGCCAGTTCTACGACAGTCAACACCGGGGAGCTGTTTTTT. Protein sequence: CASSTTVNTGELFF.

V gene TRBV6-1 combines with J gene TRBJ1-2; D is undetermined. Germline CDR1 reads MNHNS; CDR2 reads SASEGT. Trimming took off 3 bases at V and 3 bases at J, with 11 bases between the two ends. The CDR3 is 14 amino acids. CDR3 in amino acids: CASSEVRTDYGYTF. The DNA for the CDR3 is TGTGCCAGCAGTGAGGTACGAACGGACTATGGCTACACCTTC.

The chain recombines TRBV13 with TRBJ1-4, with 10 bases fitting TRBD1. Per the germline V gene, CDR1 is PRHDT and CDR2 is FYEKMQ (reference sequence). This CDR3 spans 15 amino acids. Trimming cost V 5 bases and J 4 bases; bases outside gene matches: 4. Here the CDR3 DNA reads TGTGCCAGCAGCAGAGGGACAGGGGATAATGAAAAACTGTTTTTT. This sequence encodes CASSRGTGDNEKLFF.

The chain uses TRBV10-3 and TRBJ2-2, with D possibly matching TRBD2 (5 bases). V lost 4 bases and J lost 1, with 13 bases in between. The CDR3 totals 16 residues. Germline V gives CDR1 ENHRY, CDR2 SYGVKD. The CDR3 sequence is CAISGTGSRNTGELFF. CDR3 bases: TGTGCCATCAGTGGGACTGGGAGTAGGAACACCGGGGAGCTGTTTTTT.

This chain connects TRBV6-5 to TRBJ2-5, with a weak D call TRBD1 (6 bases). Germline V lookup: CDR1 MNHEY, CDR2 SVGAGI. The ends were cut back, 8 bases at V and 2 bases at J, with 12 bases in the middle. The CDR3 loop spans 13 amino acids. The CDR3 bases are TGTGCCAGCTTCCAGGGGTGGCAAGAGACCCAGTACTTC. Translated, it gives CASFQGWQETQYF.

The chain uses TRBV15 and TRBJ1-5, with 9 bases aligning to TRBD1. V shed 0 bases, J shed 7 bases, and the junction held 4 bases outside the gene matches. The CDR3 covers 15 residues. In germline, CDR1 is LNHNV, CDR2 YYDKDF (reference sequence). The chain's CDR3 is CATSRDRTGDQPQHF. The CDR3 DNA sequence: TGTGCCACCAGCAGAGACAGGACAGGGGACCAGCCCCAGCATTTT. The whole variable domain, remainder taken from reference TRBV15 and TRBJ1-5, is DAMVIQNPRYQVTQFGKPVTLSCSQTLNHNVMYWYQQKSSQAPKLLFHYYDKDFNNEADTPDNFQSRRPNTSFCFLDIRSPGLGDTAMYLCATSRDRTGDQPQHFGDGTRLSIL.

The V gene is TRBV29-1, the J gene TRBJ1-2; a weak D match, TRBD1 (5 bases). V was trimmed by 3 bases and J by 3 bases, leaving 8 bases between them. Per the germline V gene, CDR1 is SQVTM and CDR2 is ANQGSEA. The CDR3 consists of 12 residues. The CDR3 loop reads CSVDRGHYGYTF. CDR3 sequence (DNA): TGCAGCGTTGATAGGGGCCACTATGGCTACACCTTC. Complete variable domain (other parts from reference TRBV29-1 and TRBJ1-2): SAVISQKPSRDICQRGTSLTIQCQVDSQVTMMFWYRQQPGQSLTLIATANQGSEATYESGFVIDKFPISRPNLTFSTLTVSNMSPEDSSIYLCSVDRGHYGYTFGSGTRLTVV.

CDR3 nucleotide sequence: TGTGCCAGCAGCACTTGGACAGGGATTTTCTCTCCTGGGGCCAACGTCCTGACTTTC. Translation: CASSTWTGIFSPGANVLTF. The chain links TRBV9 to TRBJ2-6; TRBD1 matches at 8 bases. This CDR3 is 19 amino acids long. Germline assignment: CDR1 SGDLS and CDR2 YYNGEE. V was pared by 4 bases and J by 2 bases, with 14 bases of the junction left unmatched.

The chain couples TRBV4-1 to TRBJ2-2, with TRBD1 matching 7 bases. CDR3 length: 17 amino acids. With 2 bases clipped from V and 1 base from J, the junction kept 7 bases outside the gene matches. Germline CDR1 and CDR2: MGHRA and YSYEKL. Here the CDR3 DNA reads TGCGCCAGCAGCCAAAGTTCGACAGGGTTGAACACCGGGGAGCTGTTTTTT. It encodes CASSQSSTGLNTGELFF.

The V call is TRBV7-2, the J call TRBJ1-6, with a tentative D call TRBD1 (6 bases). V was shortened by 1 base and J by 5 bases, with 12 bases between the two germline ends. Germline V gives CDR1 SGHTA, CDR2 FQGNSA. The CDR3 is made up of 16 amino acids. The CDR3 here is CASSLEGVTNNSPLHF. In DNA, the CDR3 is TGTGCCAGCAGCTTAGAGGGGGTCACCAATAATTCACCCCTCCACTTT.

J is TRBJ2-5 and V is TRBV7-2; the match to TRBD2 covers 11 bases. The CDR3 has 16 residues. Trimming at V came to 5 bases and at J to 2 bases, leaving 7 bases not matched to a gene. Germline CDR1 and CDR2: SGHTA and FQGNSA. Here the CDR3 DNA reads TGTGCCAGCAGCCCCCGGCGACTAGCGGGGCAAGAGACCCAGTACTTC. This gives the protein CASSPRRLAGQETQYF.

The DNA for the CDR3 is TGCGCCAGCAGCCAAGGACAAGAAGCTTTCTTT. This sequence encodes CASSQGQEAFF. J is TRBJ1-1 and V is TRBV5-1, with TRBD1 as a possible D gene (5 bases). The CDR3 is 11 amino acids. Per germline, CDR1 SGHRS and CDR2 YFSETQ. The V gene lost 4 bases and the J gene lost 8 bases, with 9 bases spanning the gap. Looking up the rest from reference TRBV5-1 and TRBJ1-1 gives the full variable domain: KAGVTQTPRYLIKTRGQQVTLSCSPISGHRSVSWYQQTPGQGLQFLFEYFSETQRNKGNFPGRFSGRQFSNSRSEMNVSTLELGDSALYLCASSQGQEAFFGQGTRLTVV.

The chain combines TRBV28 with TRBJ2-7; 10 bases map to TRBD2. The CDR3 loop spans 14 amino acids. V trimming: 5 bases; J trimming: 4 bases; junction bases outside the gene matches: 5. CDR1 and CDR2 from the germline V gene are MDHEN and SYDVKM. Written as DNA, the CDR3 is TGTGCCAGCAGTGGACTAGCGGAGGGGTACGAGCAGTACTTC. The encoded protein is CASSGLAEGYEQYF.

The chain couples TRBV30 to TRBJ2-1; D uncertain. There are 15 residues in the CDR3. The V gene lost 2 bases and the J gene lost 0 bases, with 11 bases spanning the gap. CDR1 and CDR2 (germline): GTSNPN, SVGIG (reference sequence). CDR3 region: CAWSTRSFSYNEQFF. The CDR3 DNA reads as TGTGCCTGGAGTACCAGATCCTTCTCCTACAATGAGCAGTTCTTC.

The chain joins TRBV30 to TRBJ1-2, with D maybe TRBD1 (6 bases). Germline V lookup: CDR1 GTSNPN, CDR2 SVGIG (reference sequence). Between the trimmed V and J ends, which lost 4 bases and 3 bases, there was a span of 18 bases. The CDR3 is 15 amino acids. This chain's CDR3 is CAWIGAGGPYYGYTF. Here the CDR3 DNA reads TGTGCCTGGATAGGGGCGGGGGGCCCCTACTATGGCTACACCTTC.

V gene TRBV4-2 combines with J gene TRBJ1-1; 7 nucleotides align to TRBD1. In germline, CDR1 is LGHNA, CDR2 YNFKEQ. V trimming: 1 base; J trimming: 5 bases; junction bases outside the gene matches: 4. This CDR3 spans 14 amino acids. CDR3 amino acids: CASSQATGATEAFF. The DNA of the CDR3 is TGTGCCAGCAGCCAAGCCACAGGGGCGACTGAAGCTTTCTTT.

The chain couples TRBV10-3 to TRBJ1-3, with 9 bases identical to TRBD1. J was trimmed by 3 bases and V by 6 bases; bases with no gene match: 12. The germline V gene has CDR1 ENHRY and CDR2 SYGVKD. The CDR3 runs to 17 residues. CDR3 in DNA: TGTGCCATCAGCCCACGGGGGACAGGGTTGATTGGAAACACCATATATTTT. The encoded protein is CAISPRGTGLIGNTIYF.

The chain couples TRBV5-1 to TRBJ2-3; 10 nucleotides agree with TRBD2. CDR1 SGHRS and CDR2 YFSETQ come from the germline V gene. With V trimmed by 0 bases and J by 0 bases, 10 bases remained unmatched. This CDR3 is 19 amino acids long. In DNA form, the CDR3 reads TGCGCCAGCAGCTTGGAAGGCCTAGCGGGAGTTGGGAGCACAGATACGCAGTATTTT. Translation: CASSLEGLAGVGSTDTQYF.

The chain uses TRBV18 and TRBJ1-3, with D perhaps TRBD1 (5 bases). This CDR3 is 14 amino acids long. Germline lookup yields CDR1 KGHSH and CDR2 LQKENI. Trimming took off 0 bases at V and 4 bases at J, with 7 bases between the two ends. The chain's CDR3 is CASSPPGGGNTIYF. The DNA of the CDR3 is TGTGCCAGCTCACCACCGGGGGGAGGAAACACCATATATTTT.